This T cell receptor (beta chain) was obtained from a study of blood T cell repertoires in COVID-19. This CDR3 has 13 amino acids. Trimming pared 7 bases from V and 1 base from J, leaving 9 bases between. The germline V gene encodes CDR1 SNHLY and CDR2 FYNNEI. Only in-frame clones appear in the TCRdb table, and some are missing; sequencing was by immunoSEQ multiplex PCR. Of 200,000 or so clones in the sample, roughly 89% were seen once. This clonotype was sampled from a woman aged 40-49 years with acute COVID-19. The chain carries TRBV2 and TRBJ2-3; D is possibly TRBD2 (6 bases). Sequenced: PBMCs or T cells enriched from blood (not recorded which). CDR3 residues: CASKASGTDTQYF. CDR3 coding DNA: TGTGCCAGCAAGGCTAGCGGCACAGATACGCAGTATTTT.